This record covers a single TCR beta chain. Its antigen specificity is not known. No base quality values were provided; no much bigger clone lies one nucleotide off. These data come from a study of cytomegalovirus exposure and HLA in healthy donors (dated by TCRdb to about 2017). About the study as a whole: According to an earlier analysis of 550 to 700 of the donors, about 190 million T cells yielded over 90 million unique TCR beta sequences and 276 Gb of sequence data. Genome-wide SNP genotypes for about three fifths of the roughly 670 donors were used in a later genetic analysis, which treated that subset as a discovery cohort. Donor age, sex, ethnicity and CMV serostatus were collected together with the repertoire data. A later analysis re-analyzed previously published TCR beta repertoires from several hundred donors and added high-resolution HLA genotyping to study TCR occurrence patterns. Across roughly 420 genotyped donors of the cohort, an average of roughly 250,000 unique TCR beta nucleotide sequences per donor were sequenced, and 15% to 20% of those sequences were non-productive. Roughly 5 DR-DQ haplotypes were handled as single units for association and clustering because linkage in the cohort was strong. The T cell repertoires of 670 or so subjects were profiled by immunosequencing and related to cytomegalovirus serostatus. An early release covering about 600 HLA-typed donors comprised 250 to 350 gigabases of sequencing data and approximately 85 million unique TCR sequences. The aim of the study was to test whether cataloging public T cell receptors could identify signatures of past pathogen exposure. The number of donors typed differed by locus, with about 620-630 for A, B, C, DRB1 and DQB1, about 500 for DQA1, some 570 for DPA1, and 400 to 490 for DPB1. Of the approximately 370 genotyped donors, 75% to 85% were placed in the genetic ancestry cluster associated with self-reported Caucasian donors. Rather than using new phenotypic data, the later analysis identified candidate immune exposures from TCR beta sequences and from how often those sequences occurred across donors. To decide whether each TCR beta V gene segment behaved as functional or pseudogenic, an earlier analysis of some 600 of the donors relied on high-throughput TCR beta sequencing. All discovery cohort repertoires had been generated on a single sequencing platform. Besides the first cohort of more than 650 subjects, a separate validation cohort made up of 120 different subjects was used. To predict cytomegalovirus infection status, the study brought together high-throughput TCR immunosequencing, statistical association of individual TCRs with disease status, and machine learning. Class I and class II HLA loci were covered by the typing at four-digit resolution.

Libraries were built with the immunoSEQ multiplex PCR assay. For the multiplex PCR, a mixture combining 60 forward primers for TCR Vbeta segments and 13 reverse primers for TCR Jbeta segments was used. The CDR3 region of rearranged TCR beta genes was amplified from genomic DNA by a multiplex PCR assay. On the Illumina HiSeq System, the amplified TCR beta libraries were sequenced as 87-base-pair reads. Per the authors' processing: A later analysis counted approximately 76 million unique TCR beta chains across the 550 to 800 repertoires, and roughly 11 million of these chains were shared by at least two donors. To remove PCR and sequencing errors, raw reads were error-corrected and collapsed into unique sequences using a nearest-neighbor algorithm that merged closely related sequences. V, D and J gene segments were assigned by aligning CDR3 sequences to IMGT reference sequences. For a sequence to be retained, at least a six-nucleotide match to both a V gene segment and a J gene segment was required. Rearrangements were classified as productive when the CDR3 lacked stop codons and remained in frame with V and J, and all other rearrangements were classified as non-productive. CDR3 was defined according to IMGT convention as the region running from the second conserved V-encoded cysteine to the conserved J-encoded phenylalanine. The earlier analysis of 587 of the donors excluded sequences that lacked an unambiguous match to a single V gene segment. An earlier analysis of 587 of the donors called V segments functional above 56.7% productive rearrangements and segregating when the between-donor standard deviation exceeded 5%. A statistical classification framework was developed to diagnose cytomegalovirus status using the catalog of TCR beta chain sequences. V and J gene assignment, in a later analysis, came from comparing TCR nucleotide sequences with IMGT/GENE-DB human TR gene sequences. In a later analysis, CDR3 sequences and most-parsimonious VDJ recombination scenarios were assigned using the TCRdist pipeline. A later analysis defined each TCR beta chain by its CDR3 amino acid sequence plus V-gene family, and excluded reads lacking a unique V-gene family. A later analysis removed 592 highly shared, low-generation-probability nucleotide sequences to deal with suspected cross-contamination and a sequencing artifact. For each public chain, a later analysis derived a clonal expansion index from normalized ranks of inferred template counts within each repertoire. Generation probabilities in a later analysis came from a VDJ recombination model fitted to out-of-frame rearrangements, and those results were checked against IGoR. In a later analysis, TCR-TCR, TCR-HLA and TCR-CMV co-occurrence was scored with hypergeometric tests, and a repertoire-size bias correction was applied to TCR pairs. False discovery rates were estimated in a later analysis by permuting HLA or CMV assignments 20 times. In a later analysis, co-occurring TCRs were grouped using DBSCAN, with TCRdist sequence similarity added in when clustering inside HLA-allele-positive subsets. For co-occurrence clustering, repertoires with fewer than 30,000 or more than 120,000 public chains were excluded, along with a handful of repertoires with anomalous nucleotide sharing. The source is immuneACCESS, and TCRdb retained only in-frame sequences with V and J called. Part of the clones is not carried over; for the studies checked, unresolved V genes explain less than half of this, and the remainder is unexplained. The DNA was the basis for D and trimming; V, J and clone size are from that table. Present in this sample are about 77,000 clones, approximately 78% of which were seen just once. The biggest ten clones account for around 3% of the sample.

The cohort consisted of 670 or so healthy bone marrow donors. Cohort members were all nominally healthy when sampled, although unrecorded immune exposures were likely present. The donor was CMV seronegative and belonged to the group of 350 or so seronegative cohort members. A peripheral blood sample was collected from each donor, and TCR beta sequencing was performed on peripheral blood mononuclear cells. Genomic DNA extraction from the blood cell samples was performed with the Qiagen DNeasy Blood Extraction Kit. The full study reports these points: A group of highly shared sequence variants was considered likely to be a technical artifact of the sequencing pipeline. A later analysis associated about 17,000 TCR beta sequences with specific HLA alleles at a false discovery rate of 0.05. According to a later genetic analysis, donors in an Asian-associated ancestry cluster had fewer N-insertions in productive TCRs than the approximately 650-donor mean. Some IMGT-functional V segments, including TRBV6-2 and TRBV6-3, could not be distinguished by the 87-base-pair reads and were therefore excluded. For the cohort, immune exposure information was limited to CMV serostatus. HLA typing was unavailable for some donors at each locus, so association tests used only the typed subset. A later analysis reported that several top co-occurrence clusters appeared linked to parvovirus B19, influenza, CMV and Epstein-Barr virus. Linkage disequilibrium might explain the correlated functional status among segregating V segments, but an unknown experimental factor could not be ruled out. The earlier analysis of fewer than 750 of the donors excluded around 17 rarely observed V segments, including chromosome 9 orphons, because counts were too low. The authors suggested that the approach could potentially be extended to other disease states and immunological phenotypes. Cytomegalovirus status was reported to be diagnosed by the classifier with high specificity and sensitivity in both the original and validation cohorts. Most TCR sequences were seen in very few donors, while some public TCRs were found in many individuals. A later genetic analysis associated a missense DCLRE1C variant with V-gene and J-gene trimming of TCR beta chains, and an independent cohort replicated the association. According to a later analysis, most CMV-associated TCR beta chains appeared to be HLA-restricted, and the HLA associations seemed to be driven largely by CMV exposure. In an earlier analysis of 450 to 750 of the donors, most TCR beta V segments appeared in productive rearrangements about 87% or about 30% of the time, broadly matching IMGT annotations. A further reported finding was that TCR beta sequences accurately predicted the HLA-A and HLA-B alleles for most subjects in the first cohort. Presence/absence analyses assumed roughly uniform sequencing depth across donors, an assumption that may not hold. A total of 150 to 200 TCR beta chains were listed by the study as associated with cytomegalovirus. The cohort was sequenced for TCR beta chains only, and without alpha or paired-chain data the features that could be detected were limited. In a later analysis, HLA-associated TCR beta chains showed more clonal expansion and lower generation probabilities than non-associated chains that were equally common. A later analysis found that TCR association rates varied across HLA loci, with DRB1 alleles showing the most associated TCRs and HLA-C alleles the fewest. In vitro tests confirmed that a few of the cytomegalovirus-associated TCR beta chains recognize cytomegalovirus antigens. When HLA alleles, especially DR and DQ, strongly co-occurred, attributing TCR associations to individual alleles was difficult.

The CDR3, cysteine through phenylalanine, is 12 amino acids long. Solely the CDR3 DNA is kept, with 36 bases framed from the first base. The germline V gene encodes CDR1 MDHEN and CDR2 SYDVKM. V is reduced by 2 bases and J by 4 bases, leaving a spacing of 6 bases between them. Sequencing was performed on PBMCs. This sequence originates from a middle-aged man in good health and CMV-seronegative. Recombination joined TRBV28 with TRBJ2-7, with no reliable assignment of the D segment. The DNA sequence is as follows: TGTGCCAGCAGTTTAATGAGGTACGAGCAGTACTTC. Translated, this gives CASSLMRYEQYF.